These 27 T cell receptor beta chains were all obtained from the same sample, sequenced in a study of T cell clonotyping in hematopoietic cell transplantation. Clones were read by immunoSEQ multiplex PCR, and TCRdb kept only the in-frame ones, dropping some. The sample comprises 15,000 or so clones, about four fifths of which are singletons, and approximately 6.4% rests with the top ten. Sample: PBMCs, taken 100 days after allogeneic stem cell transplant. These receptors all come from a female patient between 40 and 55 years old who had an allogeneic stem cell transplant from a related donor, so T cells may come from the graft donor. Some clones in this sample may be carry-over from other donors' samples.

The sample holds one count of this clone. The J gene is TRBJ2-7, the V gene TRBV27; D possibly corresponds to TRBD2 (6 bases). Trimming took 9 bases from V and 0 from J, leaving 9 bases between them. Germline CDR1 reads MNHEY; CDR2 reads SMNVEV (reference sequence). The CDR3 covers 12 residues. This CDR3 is CASAGSSYEQYF. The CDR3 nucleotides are TGTGCCAGTGCCGGGAGCTCCTACGAGCAGTACTTC.

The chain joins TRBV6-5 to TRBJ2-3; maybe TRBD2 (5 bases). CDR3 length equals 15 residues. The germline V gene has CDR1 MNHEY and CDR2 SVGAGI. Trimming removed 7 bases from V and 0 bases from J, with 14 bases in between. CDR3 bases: TGTGCCAGCATTCCCGGGGTTACCAGCACAGATACGCAGTATTTT. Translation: CASIPGVTSTDTQYF.

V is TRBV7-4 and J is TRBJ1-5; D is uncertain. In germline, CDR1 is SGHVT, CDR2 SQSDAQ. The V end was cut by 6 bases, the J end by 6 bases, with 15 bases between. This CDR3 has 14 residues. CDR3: CASSLSGLVQPQHF. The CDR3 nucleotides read TGTGCCAGCAGTCTATCGGGGTTGGTTCAGCCCCAGCATTTT.

The CDR3 reads CASSPDRFHEQYF. For the CDR3, the DNA is TGTGCCAGCAGCCCCGACAGGTTCCACGAGCAGTACTTC. The chain combines TRBV11-1 with TRBJ2-7, with a tentative D call TRBD1 (6 bases). The ends were cut back, 5 bases at V and 5 bases at J, with 13 bases in the middle. The CDR3 consists of 13 residues. Germline loops: CDR1 SGHAT, CDR2 FQDESV (reference sequence).

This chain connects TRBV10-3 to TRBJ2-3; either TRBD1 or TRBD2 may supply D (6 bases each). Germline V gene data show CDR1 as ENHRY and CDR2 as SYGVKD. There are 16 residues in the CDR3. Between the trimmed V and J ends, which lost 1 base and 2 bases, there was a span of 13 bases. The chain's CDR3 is CAISEYQSGATDTQYF. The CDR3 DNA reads TGTGCCATCAGTGAGTACCAGTCGGGGGCCACAGATACGCAGTATTTT.

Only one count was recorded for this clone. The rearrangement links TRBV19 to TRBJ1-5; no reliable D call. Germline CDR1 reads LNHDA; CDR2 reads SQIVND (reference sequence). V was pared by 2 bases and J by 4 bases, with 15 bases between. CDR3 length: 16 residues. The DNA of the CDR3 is TGTGCCAGTAGTATAAAACTTGGACGGCCTAATCAGCCCCAGCATTTT. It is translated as CASSIKLGRPNQPQHF.

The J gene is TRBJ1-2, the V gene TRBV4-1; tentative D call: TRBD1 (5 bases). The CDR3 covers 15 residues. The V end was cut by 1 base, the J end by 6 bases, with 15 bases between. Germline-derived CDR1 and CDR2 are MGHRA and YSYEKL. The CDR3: CASSQGRGTEHGYTF. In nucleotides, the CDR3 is TGCGCCAGCAGCCAAGGCCGGGGGACGGAGCATGGCTACACCTTC.

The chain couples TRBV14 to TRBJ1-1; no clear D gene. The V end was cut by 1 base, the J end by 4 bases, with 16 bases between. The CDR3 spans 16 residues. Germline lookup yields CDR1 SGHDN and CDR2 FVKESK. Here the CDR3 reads CASSQAQLRRFTEAFF. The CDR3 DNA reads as TGTGCCAGCAGCCAAGCCCAACTACGTCGGTTCACTGAAGCTTTCTTT.

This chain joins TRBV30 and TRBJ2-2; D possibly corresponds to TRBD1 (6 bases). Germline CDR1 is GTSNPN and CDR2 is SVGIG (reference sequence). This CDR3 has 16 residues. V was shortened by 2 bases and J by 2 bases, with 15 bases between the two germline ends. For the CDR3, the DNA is TGTGCCTGGAGTACCACCGGGACACTCAACACCGGGGAGCTGTTTTTT. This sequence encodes CAWSTTGTLNTGELFF.

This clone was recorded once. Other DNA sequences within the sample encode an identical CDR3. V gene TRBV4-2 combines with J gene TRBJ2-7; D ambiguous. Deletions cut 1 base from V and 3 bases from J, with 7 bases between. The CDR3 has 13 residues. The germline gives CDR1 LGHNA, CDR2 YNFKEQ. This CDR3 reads CASSQGLFYEQYF. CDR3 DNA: TGTGCCAGCAGCCAAGGACTGTTCTACGAGCAGTACTTC.

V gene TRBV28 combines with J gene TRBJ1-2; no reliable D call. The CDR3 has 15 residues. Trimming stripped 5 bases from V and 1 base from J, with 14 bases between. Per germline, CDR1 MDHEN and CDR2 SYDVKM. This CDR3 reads CASSERSELNYGYTF. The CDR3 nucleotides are TGTGCCAGCAGTGAAAGAAGTGAGCTTAACTATGGCTACACCTTC.

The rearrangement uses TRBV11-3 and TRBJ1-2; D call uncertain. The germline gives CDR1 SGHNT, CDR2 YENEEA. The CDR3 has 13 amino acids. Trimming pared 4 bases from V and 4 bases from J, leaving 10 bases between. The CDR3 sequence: CASSSHRAYGYTF. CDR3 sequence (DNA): TGTGCCAGCAGCTCCCACCGGGCCTATGGCTACACCTTC.

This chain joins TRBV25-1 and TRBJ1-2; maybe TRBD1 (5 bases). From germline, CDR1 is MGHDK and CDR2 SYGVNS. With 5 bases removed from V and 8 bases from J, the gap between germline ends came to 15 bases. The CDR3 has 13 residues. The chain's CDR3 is CASSKGTNEGYTF. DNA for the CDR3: TGTGCCAGCAGTAAAGGGACCAACGAGGGCTACACCTTC.

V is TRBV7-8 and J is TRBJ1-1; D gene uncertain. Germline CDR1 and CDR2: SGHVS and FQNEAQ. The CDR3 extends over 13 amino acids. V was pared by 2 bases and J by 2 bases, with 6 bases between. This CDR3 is CASSLTDNTEAFF. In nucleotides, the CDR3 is TGTGCCAGCAGCTTAACTGATAACACTGAAGCTTTCTTT.

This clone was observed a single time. The CDR3 reads CASTTEVTVLSYGYTF. CDR3 nucleotides: TGTGCCAGCACCACCGAGGTAACAGTTCTTAGCTATGGCTACACCTTC. The chain recombines TRBV5-4 with TRBJ1-2, with unresolved D. Trimming shortened V by 6 bases and J by 4 bases, and 22 bases separated the two germline ends. Per germline, CDR1 SGHNT and CDR2 YYREEE (reference sequence). The CDR3 has 16 residues.

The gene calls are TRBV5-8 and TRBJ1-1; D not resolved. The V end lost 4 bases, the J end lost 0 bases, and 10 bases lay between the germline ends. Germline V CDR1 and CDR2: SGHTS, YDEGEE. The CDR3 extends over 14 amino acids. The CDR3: CASSRDGLNTEAFF. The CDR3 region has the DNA TGTGCCAGCAGCCGTGACGGACTGAACACTGAAGCTTTCTTT.

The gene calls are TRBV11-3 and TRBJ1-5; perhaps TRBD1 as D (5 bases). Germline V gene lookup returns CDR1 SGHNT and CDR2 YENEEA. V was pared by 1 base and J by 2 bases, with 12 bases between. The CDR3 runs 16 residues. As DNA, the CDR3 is TGTGCCAGCAGCTTAGGACCTACAGGAGGCAATCAGCCCCAGCATTTT. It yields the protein CASSLGPTGGNQPQHF.

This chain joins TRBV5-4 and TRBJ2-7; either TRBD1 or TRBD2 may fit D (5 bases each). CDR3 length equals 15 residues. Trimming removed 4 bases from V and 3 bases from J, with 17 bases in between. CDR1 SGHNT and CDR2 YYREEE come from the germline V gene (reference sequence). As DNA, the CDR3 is TGTGCCAGCAGCCCCCCCGGGACGGGTCGCTACGAGCAGTACTTC. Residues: CASSPPGTGRYEQYF.

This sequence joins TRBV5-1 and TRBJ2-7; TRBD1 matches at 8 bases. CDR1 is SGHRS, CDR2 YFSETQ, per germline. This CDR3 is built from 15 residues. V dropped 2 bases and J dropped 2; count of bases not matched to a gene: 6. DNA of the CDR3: TGCGCCAGCAGCTTTGGGGACAGGCCTCCCTACGAGCAGTACTTC. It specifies CASSFGDRPPYEQYF.

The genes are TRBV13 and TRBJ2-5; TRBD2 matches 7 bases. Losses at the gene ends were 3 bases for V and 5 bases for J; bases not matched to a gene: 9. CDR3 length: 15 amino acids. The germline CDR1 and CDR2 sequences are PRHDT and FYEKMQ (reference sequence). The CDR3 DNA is TGTGCCAGCAGCTTCCAGGGAGCGCGGGGGGAGACCCAGTACTTC. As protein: CASSFQGARGETQYF.

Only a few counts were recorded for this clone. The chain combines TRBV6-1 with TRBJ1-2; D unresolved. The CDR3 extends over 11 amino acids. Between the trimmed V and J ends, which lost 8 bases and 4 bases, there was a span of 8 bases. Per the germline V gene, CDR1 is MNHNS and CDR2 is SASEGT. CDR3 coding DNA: TGTGCCAGCTTAGCTTTCTATGGCTACACCTTC. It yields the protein CASLAFYGYTF.

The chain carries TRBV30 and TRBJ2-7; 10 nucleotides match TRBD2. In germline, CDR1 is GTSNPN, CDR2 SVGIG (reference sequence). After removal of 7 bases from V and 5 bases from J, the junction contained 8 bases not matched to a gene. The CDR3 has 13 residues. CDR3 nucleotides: TGTGCCTTCGAGCGGGAGGGCCCTAACGAGCAGTACTTC. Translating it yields CAFEREGPNEQYF.

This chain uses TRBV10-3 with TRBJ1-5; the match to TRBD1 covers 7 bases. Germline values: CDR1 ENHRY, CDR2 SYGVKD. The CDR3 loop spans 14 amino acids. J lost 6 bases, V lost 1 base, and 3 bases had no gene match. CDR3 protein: CAISEYDRAQPQHF. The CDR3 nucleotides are TGTGCCATCAGTGAGTACGACAGGGCTCAGCCCCAGCATTTT.

DNA of the CDR3: TGTGCCAGTACCCTTGAACGGTTTTCACCCTATGGCTACACCTTC. Its translation is CASTLERFSPYGYTF. The rearrangement uses TRBV19 and TRBJ1-2; no reliable D call. Germline lookup yields CDR1 LNHDA and CDR2 SQIVND (reference sequence). The CDR3 contains 15 residues. V was pared by 7 bases and J by 4 bases, with 19 bases between.

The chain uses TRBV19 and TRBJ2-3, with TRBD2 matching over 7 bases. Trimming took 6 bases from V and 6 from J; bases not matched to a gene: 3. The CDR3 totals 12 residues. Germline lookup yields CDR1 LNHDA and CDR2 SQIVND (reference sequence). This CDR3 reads CASRLAGDTQYF. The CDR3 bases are TGTGCCAGTAGGTTAGCGGGCGATACGCAGTATTTT.

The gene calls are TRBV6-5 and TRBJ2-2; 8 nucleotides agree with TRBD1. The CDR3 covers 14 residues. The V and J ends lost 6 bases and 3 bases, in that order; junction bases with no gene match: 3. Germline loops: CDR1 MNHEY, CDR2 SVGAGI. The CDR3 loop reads CASRTGQDTGELFF. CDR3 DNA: TGTGCCAGCAGGACGGGACAGGACACCGGGGAGCTGTTTTTT.

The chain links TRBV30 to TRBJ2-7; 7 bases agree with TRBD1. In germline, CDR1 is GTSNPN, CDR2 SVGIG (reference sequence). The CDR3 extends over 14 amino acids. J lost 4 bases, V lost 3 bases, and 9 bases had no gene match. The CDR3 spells CAWSVTGPAYEQYF. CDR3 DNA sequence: TGTGCCTGGAGCGTGACAGGGCCAGCATACGAGCAGTACTTC.